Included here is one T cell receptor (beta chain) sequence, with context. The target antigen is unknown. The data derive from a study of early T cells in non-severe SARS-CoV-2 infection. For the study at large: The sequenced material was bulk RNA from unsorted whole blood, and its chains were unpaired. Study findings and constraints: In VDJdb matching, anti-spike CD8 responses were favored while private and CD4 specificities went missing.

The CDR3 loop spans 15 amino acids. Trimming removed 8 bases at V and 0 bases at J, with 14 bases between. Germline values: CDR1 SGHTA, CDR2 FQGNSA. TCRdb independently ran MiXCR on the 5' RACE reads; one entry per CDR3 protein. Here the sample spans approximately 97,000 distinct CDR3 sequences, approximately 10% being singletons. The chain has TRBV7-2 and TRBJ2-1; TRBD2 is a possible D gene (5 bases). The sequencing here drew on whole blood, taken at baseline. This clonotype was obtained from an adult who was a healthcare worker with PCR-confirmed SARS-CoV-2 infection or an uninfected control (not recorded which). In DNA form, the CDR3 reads TGTGCCAGCTCTAAGGACTGGAGCTCCTACAATGAGCAGTTCTTC. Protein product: CASSKDWSSYNEQFF.